The 23 T cell receptor beta chains presented below share a single source sample, sequenced in a study of early stage breast cancer tumors (dated by TCRdb to the late 2010s). Receptor libraries were prepared by the immunoSEQ multiplex PCR assay. The table comes from immuneACCESS by way of TCRdb, which keeps in-frame sequences with V and J called. Part of the clones is missing from these tables; in studies checked, under half for an unresolved V gene and the rest for unknown reasons. The sample yields tens of thousands of clones; roughly three quarters were counted once. The top ten constitute 3% to 4.5% of the sample. The sequencing sample was made of blood. These receptors originate from a person aged 55 to 75 with breast cancer.

Only a few counts were recorded for this clone. This chain connects TRBV28 to TRBJ1-2, with TRBD1 as a possible D gene (6 bases). CDR3 size: 16 residues. Trimming removed 3 bases at V and 4 bases at J, with 18 bases between. Germline loops: CDR1 MDHEN, CDR2 SYDVKM. DNA for the CDR3: TGTGCCAGCAGTTTTGGGGGCCCCGGGACGATCTATGGCTACACCTTC. Translation gives CASSFGGPGTIYGYTF.

The V and J genes are TRBV5-1 and TRBJ2-1; 10 positions agree with TRBD2. Unmatched junction bases numbered 4, after V lost 0 bases and J lost 7 bases. CDR1 is SGHRS, CDR2 YFSETQ, per germline. The CDR3 extends over 15 amino acids. The CDR3 sequence is CASSLGLAGANEQFF. The DNA for the CDR3 is TGCGCCAGCAGCTTGGGGCTAGCGGGAGCAAATGAGCAGTTCTTC.

The count of this clone is one. J is TRBJ1-2 and V is TRBV5-1; D call uncertain. The CDR3 consists of 14 residues. Trimming shortened V by 5 bases and J by 4 bases, and 15 bases separated the two germline ends. Germline V CDR1 and CDR2: SGHRS, YFSETQ. The CDR3, as DNA: TGCGCCAGCAGTAAGGACGTTGACGCCTATGGCTACACCTTC. It translates to CASSKDVDAYGYTF.

A single count supports this clone. The chain employs TRBV6-1 and TRBJ1-4, with a possible D match to TRBD1 (5 bases). CDR1 is MNHNS and CDR2 is SASEGT in the germline V gene. The CDR3 runs to 13 residues. Trimming took 1 base from V and 13 from J, leaving 13 bases between them. This CDR3 is CASSEVPGRGLFF. The CDR3 bases are TGTGCCAGCAGTGAAGTGCCGGGACGGGGACTGTTTTTT.

This chain connects TRBV14 to TRBJ2-5, with 8 bases matching TRBD2. Germline V gives CDR1 SGHDN, CDR2 FVKESK. J was trimmed by 1 base and V by 1 base; bases with no gene match: 5. The CDR3 has 16 residues. The CDR3 loop is CASSQGVGRGQETQYF. The CDR3 region has the DNA TGTGCCAGCAGCCAAGGGGTCGGGAGGGGCCAAGAGACCCAGTACTTC.

The rearrangement links TRBV6-1 to TRBJ1-1; D gene unclear. Germline CDR1 MNHNS, CDR2 SASEGT. V dropped 7 bases and J dropped 2 bases, with 14 bases sitting between them. This CDR3 contains 14 residues. The CDR3 loop reads CASMRTAGNTEAFF. The CDR3 DNA is TGTGCCAGCATGAGAACAGCCGGAAACACTGAAGCTTTCTTT.

The rearrangement links TRBV5-1 to TRBJ2-3; a possible D gene is TRBD2 (6 bases). The length of the CDR3 is 14 residues. In germline, CDR1 is SGHRS, CDR2 YFSETQ. Trimming removed 4 bases from V and 4 bases from J, with 13 bases in between. Here the CDR3 reads CASSPGGMPDTQYF. The CDR3 DNA reads as TGCGCCAGCAGCCCGGGCGGGATGCCAGATACGCAGTATTTT.

V and J are TRBV5-1 and TRBJ2-5, with 7 bases identical to TRBD2. Looked up from germline, CDR1 is SGHRS and CDR2 is YFSETQ. This CDR3 has 14 amino acids. With 4 bases clipped from V and 2 bases from J, the junction kept 5 bases outside the gene matches. CDR3 loop: CASSPGGIQETQYF. CDR3 coding DNA: TGCGCCAGCAGCCCCGGGGGGATACAAGAGACCCAGTACTTC.

Regarding this clone: The junction differs from germline at one of its ends, possibly a read error. CDR3 residues: CASSLVAGAYEQYF. CDR3 coding DNA: TGTGCTAGCAGCTTAGTAGCGGGAGCCTACGAGCAGTACTTC. The chain is built from TRBV7-7 and TRBJ2-7; TRBD2 agrees at 9 bases. The CDR3 contains 14 residues. Per the germline V gene, CDR1 is SSHAT and CDR2 is FNYEAQ (reference sequence). The full variable domain, in which reference TRBV7-7 and TRBJ2-7 provide the parts outside the CDR3, is GAGVSQSPRYKVTKRGQDVTLRCDPISSHATLYWYQQALGQGPEFLTYFNYEAQPDKSGLPSDRFSAERPEGSISTLTIQRTEQRDSAMYRCASSLVAGAYEQYFGPGTRLTVT.

The rearrangement joins TRBV5-1 to TRBJ1-1; no firm D call. The ends were cut back, 4 bases at V and 0 bases at J, with 10 bases in the middle. This CDR3 spans 14 amino acids. CDR1 is SGHRS, CDR2 YFSETQ, per germline. The CDR3 DNA sequence: TGCGCCAGCAGCCTACAGACCATGAACACTGAAGCTTTCTTT. Translating it yields CASSLQTMNTEAFF. The full variable domain, in which reference TRBV5-1 and TRBJ1-1 provide the parts outside the CDR3, is KAGVTQTPRYLIKTRGQQVTLSCSPISGHRSVSWYQQTPGQGLQFLFEYFSETQRNKGNFPGRFSGRQFSNSRSEMNVSTLELGDSALYLCASSLQTMNTEAFFGQGTRLTVV.

The CDR3 here is CASSLQGEQYF. The CDR3 DNA follows: TGTGCCAGCAGCTTGCAGGGGGAGCAGTACTTC. The chain joins TRBV5-4 to TRBJ2-7, with D perhaps TRBD1 (6 bases). The CDR3 runs 11 residues. V was trimmed by 1 base and J by 7 bases, leaving 6 bases between them. Germline assignment: CDR1 SGHNT and CDR2 YYREEE (reference sequence).

The CDR3 spells CASSPKWTGRNEKLFF. The CDR3 DNA sequence: TGTGCCAGCAGCCCGAAGTGGACAGGTCGTAATGAAAAACTGTTTTTT. The V and J genes are TRBV5-6 and TRBJ1-4, with 7 bases that match TRBD1. Germline loops: CDR1 SGHDT, CDR2 YYEEEE. The J segment lost 4 bases and the V segment lost 4 bases, leaving 10 bases of the junction unmatched. The CDR3 has 16 amino acids.

This clone was seen a handful of times. This sequence joins TRBV30 and TRBJ1-1; D possibly corresponds to TRBD1 (6 bases). V lost 5 bases and J lost 4, with 20 bases in between. The CDR3 covers 15 residues. In germline, CDR1 is GTSNPN, CDR2 SVGIG (reference sequence). The CDR3 sequence is CAWAPVGRGATEAFF. In DNA, the CDR3 is TGTGCCTGGGCCCCGGTGGGGCGGGGGGCCACTGAAGCTTTCTTT.

The J gene is TRBJ1-5, the V gene TRBV7-9, with 10 positions matching TRBD1. The CDR3 runs to 14 residues. V shed 4 bases, J shed 6 bases, and the junction held 3 bases outside the gene matches. Germline CDR1 and CDR2: SEHNR and FQNEAQ (reference sequence). DNA for the CDR3: TGTGCCAGCAGCTCCGGGACAGGGGTTCAGCCCCAGCATTTT. It yields the protein CASSSGTGVQPQHF.

The chain has TRBV5-1 and TRBJ1-5; 9 bases fit TRBD1. V was clipped by 4 bases and J by 4 bases; unmatched bases: 6. CDR3 length: 15 residues. Per germline, CDR1 SGHRS and CDR2 YFSETQ. The CDR3 coding sequence is TGCGCCAGCAGCAATGGACAGGGGATAAATCAGCCCCAGCATTTT. Protein product: CASSNGQGINQPQHF. The whole variable domain, remainder taken from reference TRBV5-1 and TRBJ1-5, is KAGVTQTPRYLIKTRGQQVTLSCSPISGHRSVSWYQQTPGQGLQFLFEYFSETQRNKGNFPGRFSGRQFSNSRSEMNVSTLELGDSALYLCASSNGQGINQPQHFGDGTRLSIL.

This clone was seen just once. The CDR3 loop is CASSDSGYYTF. In DNA, the CDR3 is TGTGCCAGCAGTGATTCAGGATACTACACCTTC. The chain has TRBV28 and TRBJ1-2; D uncertain. Looked up from germline, CDR1 is MDHEN and CDR2 is SYDVKM. V lost 5 bases and J lost 10, with 11 bases in between. The CDR3 runs 11 residues.

The genes are TRBV27 and TRBJ2-4; D unresolved. The CDR3 runs 17 residues. From germline, CDR1 is MNHEY and CDR2 SMNVEV (reference sequence). The germline V and J ends were trimmed by 2 bases and 0 bases, with 14 bases remaining between them. CDR3 loop: CASSLVPPGTAKNIQYF. The CDR3 nucleotides are TGTGCCAGCAGTTTAGTTCCGCCCGGAACAGCCAAAAACATTCAGTACTTC.

This rearrangement joins TRBV30 to TRBJ2-5, with a tentative D call TRBD1 (6 bases). CDR3 length: 14 amino acids. CDR1 is GTSNPN and CDR2 is SVGIG in the germline V gene (reference sequence). V lost 5 bases, J lost 7 bases, and 20 bases lay in between. The CDR3 spells CAWQQGIPGGTQYF. DNA for the CDR3: TGTGCCTGGCAACAGGGAATTCCCGGCGGGACCCAGTACTTC.

The rearrangement uses TRBV21-1 and TRBJ2-7; the table assigns TRBD2, which was not confirmed against the DNA. TRBV21-1 is annotated as a pseudogene. The CDR3 spans 17 residues. CDR3 loop: CASSAGPRRRNSYEQYF. The CDR3 DNA sequence: TGTGCCAGCAGCGCGGGACCTAGAAGAAGGAACTCCTACGAGCAGTACTTC.

The chain is built from TRBV5-4 and TRBJ2-1; either TRBD1 or TRBD2 may fit D (6 bases each). Germline CDR1 is SGHNT and CDR2 is YYREEE (reference sequence). V lost 0 bases, J lost 2 bases, and 12 bases lay in between. CDR3 size: 16 residues. Here the CDR3 DNA reads TGTGCCAGCAGCTTGGCACAGGGAGGCCCCTACAATGAGCAGTTCTTC. This gives the protein CASSLAQGGPYNEQFF.

The rearrangement joins TRBV27 to TRBJ2-5; weak D call: TRBD2 (6 bases). V was cut by 6 bases and J by 2 bases, with 16 bases left in between. This CDR3 region has 15 residues. CDR1 and CDR2 from the germline V gene are MNHEY and SMNVEV (reference sequence). CDR3 residues: CASRKRRDWQETQYF. The CDR3 DNA reads TGTGCCAGCAGAAAAAGGCGGGATTGGCAAGAGACCCAGTACTTC.

This chain links TRBV23-1 with TRBJ1-5; 7 bases fit TRBD1. TRBV23-1 is assigned to the ORF class and has an uncertain function. The CDR3 totals 14 residues. Losses at the gene ends were 9 bases for V and 5 bases for J; bases not matched to a gene: 10. CDR3 nucleotide sequence: TGCGCCAGATGCGCAGGGGGTCGTGATCAGCCCCAGCATTTT. Translating gives CARCAGGRDQPQHF.

The rearrangement uses TRBV7-9 and TRBJ2-1; 13 bases are shared with TRBD2. CDR1 is SEHNR, CDR2 FQNEAQ, per germline (reference sequence). Trimming removed 10 bases from V and 6 bases from J; junction bases left unmatched: 18. The CDR3 runs 18 residues. Here the CDR3 reads CATPSAGQLAGGSNEQFF. The DNA for the CDR3 is TGTGCCACCCCCTCTGCAGGGCAACTAGCGGGGGGGAGCAATGAGCAGTTCTTC.